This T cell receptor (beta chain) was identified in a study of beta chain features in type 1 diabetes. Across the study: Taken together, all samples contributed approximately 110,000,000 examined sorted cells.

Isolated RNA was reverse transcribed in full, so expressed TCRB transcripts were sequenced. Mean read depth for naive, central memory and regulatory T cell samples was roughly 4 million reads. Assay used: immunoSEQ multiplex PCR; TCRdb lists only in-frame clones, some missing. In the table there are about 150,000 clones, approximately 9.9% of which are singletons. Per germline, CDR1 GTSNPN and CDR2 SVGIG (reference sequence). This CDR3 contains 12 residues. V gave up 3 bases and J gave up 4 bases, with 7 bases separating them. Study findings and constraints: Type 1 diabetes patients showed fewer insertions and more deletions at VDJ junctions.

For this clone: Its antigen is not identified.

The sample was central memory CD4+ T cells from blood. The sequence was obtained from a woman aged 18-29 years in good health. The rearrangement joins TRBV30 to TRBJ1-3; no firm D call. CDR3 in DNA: TGTGCCTGGAGCGCGTGGGGAAACACCATATATTTT. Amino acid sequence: CAWSAWGNTIYF.